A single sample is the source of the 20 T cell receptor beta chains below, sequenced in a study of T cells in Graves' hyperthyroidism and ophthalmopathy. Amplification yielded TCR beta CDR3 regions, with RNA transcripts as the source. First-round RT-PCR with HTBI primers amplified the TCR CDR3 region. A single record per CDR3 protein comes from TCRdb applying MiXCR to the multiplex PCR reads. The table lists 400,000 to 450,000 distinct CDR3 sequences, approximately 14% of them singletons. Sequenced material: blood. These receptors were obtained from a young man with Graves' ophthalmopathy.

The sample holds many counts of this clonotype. CDR3 protein: CAITREREGIVNEQFF. The CDR3 nucleotides read TGTGCCATCACTCGAGAGCGGGAGGGCATAGTGAATGAGCAGTTCTTC. V is TRBV10-3 and J is TRBJ2-1, with 10 nucleotides matching TRBD2. The trim removed 7 bases at V and 7 bases at J, leaving 13 bases unmatched. This CDR3 comprises 16 residues. CDR1 is ENHRY, CDR2 SYGVKD, per germline.

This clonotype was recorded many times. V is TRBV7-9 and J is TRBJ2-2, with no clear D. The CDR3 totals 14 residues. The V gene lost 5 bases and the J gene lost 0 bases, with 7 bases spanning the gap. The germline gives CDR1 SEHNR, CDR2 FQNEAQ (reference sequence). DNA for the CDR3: TGTGCCAGCAGCCGATGGTCGAACACCGGGGAGCTGTTTTTT. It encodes CASSRWSNTGELFF.

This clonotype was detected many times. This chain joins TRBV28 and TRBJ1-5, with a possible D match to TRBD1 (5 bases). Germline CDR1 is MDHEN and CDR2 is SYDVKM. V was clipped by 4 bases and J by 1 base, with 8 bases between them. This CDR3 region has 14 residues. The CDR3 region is CASSYDRSNQPQHF. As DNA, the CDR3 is TGTGCCAGCAGTTATGACAGAAGCAATCAGCCCCAGCATTTT.

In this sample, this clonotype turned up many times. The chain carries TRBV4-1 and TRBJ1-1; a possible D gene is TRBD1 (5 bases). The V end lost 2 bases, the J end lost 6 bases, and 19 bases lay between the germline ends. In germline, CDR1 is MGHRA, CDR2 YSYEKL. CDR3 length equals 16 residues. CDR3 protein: CASSQLPTALNAEAFF. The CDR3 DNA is TGCGCCAGCAGCCAACTCCCGACAGCCTTAAACGCTGAAGCTTTCTTT.

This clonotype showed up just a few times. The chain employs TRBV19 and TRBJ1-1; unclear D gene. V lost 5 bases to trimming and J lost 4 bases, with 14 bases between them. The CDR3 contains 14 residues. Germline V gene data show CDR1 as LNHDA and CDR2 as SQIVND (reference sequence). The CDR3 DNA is TGTGCCAGTAGTTACGGGCGCGGCGTCACTGAAGCTTTCTTT. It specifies CASSYGRGVTEAFF. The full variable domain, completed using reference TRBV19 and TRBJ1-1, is DGGITQSPKYLFRKEGQNVTLSCEQNLNHDAMYWYRQDPGQGLRLIYYSQIVNDFQKGDIAEGYSVSREKKESFPLTVTSAQKNPTAFYLCASSYGRGVTEAFFGQGTRLTVV.

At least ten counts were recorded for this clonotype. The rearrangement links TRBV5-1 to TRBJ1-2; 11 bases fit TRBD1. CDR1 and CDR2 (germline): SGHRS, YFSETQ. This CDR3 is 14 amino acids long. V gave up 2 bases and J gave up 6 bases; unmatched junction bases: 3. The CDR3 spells CASSFGQGANGYTF. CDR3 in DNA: TGCGCCAGCAGCTTTGGACAGGGGGCCAATGGCTACACCTTC.

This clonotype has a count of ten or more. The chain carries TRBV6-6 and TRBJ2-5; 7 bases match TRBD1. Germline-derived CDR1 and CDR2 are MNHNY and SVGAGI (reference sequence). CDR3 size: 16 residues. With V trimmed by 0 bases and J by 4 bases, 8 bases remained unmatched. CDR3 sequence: CASSYSGGQQVETQYF. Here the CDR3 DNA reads TGTGCCAGCAGTTACTCAGGGGGCCAACAGGTAGAGACCCAGTACTTC.

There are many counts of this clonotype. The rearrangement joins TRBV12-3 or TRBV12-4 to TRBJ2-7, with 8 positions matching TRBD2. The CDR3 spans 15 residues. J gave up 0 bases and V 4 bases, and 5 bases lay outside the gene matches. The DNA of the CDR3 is TGTGCCAGCAGTTACGGCGGGGGGAGCTCCTACGAGCAGTACTTC. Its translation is CASSYGGGSSYEQYF.

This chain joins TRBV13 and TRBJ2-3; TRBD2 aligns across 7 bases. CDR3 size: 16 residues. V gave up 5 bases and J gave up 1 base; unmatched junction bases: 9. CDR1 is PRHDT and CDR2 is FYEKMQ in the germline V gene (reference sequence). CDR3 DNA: TGTGCCAGCAGCGCCCTTGGACTAGAGCGCACAGATACGCAGTATTTT. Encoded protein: CASSALGLERTDTQYF.

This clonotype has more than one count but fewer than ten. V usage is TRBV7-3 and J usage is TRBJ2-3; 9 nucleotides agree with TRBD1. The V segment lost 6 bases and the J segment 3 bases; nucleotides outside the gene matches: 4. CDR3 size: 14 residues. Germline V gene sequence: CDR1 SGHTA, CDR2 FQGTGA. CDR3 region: CASSRQGVTDTQYF. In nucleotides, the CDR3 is TGTGCCAGCAGTAGACAGGGGGTAACAGATACGCAGTATTTT.

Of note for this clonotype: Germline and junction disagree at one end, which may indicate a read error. The CDR3 protein is CASSPDSNYEEYF. CDR3 sequence (DNA): TGTGCCAGCTCACCAGACAGTAACTACGAGGAGTACTTC. This chain uses TRBV18 with TRBJ2-7; D may be TRBD1 (5 bases). Germline lookup yields CDR1 KGHSH and CDR2 LQKENI. CDR3 size: 13 residues.

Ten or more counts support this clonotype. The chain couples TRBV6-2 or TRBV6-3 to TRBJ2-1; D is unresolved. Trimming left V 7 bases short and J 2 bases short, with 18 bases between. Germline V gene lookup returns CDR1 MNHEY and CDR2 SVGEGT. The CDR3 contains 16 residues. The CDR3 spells CASTAPGIAAYNEQFF. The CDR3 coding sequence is TGTGCCAGCACCGCCCCCGGTATTGCGGCCTACAATGAGCAGTTCTTC.

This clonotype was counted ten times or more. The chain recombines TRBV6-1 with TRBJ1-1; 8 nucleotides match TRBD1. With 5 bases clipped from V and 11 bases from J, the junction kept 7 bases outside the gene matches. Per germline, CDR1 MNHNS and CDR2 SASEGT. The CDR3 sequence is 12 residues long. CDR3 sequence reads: CASSLQGGKAFF. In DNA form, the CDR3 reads TGTGCCAGCAGTCTACAGGGGGGGAAGGCTTTCTTT.

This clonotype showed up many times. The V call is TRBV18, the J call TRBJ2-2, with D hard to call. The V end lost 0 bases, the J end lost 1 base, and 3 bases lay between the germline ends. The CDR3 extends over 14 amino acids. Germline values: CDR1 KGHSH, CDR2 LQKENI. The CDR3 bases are TGTGCCAGCTCACCACCAGGGAACACCGGGGAGCTGTTTTTT. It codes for CASSPPGNTGELFF.

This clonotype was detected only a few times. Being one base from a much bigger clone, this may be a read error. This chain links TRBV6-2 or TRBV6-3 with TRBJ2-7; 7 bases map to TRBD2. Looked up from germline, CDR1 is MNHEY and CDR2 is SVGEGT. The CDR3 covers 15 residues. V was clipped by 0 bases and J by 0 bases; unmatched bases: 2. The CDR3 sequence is CASSYSRDYSYEQYF. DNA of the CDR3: TGTGCCAGCAGTTACTCGAGGGACTACTCCTACGAGCAGTACTTC.

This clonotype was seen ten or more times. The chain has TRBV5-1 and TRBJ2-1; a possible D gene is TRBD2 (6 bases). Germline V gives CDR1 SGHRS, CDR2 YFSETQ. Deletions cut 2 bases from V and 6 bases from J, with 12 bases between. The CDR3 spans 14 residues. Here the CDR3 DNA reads TGCGCCAGCAGCTTCTCGGACTATCGCAATGAGCAGTTCTTC. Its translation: CASSFSDYRNEQFF.

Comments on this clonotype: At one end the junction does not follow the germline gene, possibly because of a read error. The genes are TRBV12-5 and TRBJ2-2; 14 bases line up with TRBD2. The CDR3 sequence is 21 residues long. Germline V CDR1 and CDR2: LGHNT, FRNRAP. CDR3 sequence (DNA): TGTGCTAGTGGTTGGACTAGCGGGGGGCTATATCCTTATACGAACACCGGGGAGCTGTCTTTT. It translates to CASGWTSGGLYPYTNTGELSF.

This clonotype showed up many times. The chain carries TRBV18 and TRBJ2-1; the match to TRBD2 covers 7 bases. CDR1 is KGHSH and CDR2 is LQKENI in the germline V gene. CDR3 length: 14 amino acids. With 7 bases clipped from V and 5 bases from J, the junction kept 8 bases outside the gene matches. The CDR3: CASFPQRGDNEQFF. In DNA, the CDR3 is TGTGCCAGCTTCCCCCAGCGGGGAGACAATGAGCAGTTCTTC.

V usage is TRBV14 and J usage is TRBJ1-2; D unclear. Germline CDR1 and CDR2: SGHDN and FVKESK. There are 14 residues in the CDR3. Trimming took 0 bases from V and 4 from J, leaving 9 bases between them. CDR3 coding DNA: TGTGCCAGCAGCCAAGATTACGGTGCCTATGGCTACACCTTC. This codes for CASSQDYGAYGYTF.

The chain's CDR3 is CALKDRSSGNYGYTF. CDR3 DNA: TGTGCCTTGAAGGACAGGTCGTCCGGTAACTATGGCTACACCTTC. The V and J genes are TRBV19 and TRBJ1-2; 7 bases agree with TRBD1. There are 15 residues in the CDR3. The V gene's germline CDR1 is LNHDA and CDR2 SQIVND (reference sequence). V shed 11 bases, J shed 1 base, and the junction held 13 bases outside the gene matches. The whole variable domain, remainder taken from reference TRBV19 and TRBJ1-2, is DGGITQSPKYLFRKEGQNVTLSCEQNLNHDAMYWYRQDPGQGLRLIYYSQIVNDFQKGDIAEGYSVSREKKESFPLTVTSAQKNPTAFYLCALKDRSSGNYGYTFGSGTRLTVV.